The 16 T cell receptor beta chains below come from one sample, sequenced in a study of control samples from healthy donors and cancer patients. Using immunoSEQ multiplex PCR, the repertoire was profiled, and TCRdb retains in-frame clones only, with some absent. The sample includes about 150,000 clones, roughly 94% of them seen just once. Sequences were obtained from blood. Receptors originate from a middle-aged man in good health.

The rearrangement joins TRBV7-2 to TRBJ1-1; D unresolved. V was clipped by 0 bases and J by 1 base, with 9 bases between them. CDR3 length equals 15 residues. Germline assignment: CDR1 SGHTA and CDR2 FQGNSA. The CDR3 bases are TGTGCCAGCAGCTTAGCAGCACTCAAGAACACTGAAGCTTTCTTT. Translation gives CASSLAALKNTEAFF.

This chain joins TRBV28 and TRBJ1-2; D possibly corresponds to TRBD1 (5 bases). The CDR3 has 15 residues. In germline, CDR1 is MDHEN, CDR2 SYDVKM. Trimming removed 5 bases at V and 4 bases at J, with 17 bases between. This CDR3 is CASSVPGQLFYGYTF. CDR3 sequence (DNA): TGTGCCAGCAGTGTCCCAGGGCAACTCTTCTATGGCTACACCTTC.

This clone was seen once. The V gene is TRBV19, the J gene TRBJ2-1; 7 bases are shared with TRBD1. The length of the CDR3 is 12 residues. V lost 9 bases to trimming and J lost 7 bases; unmatched junction nucleotides: 6. Germline CDR1 is LNHDA and CDR2 is SQIVND (reference sequence). The DNA for the CDR3 is TGTGCCAGAAATACAGGGGCGAATGAGCAGTTCTTC. This translates into CARNTGANEQFF.

The chain uses TRBV28 and TRBJ2-7; D might be TRBD1 (6 bases). Between the trimmed V and J ends, which lost 5 bases and 7 bases, there was a span of 12 bases. Looked up from germline, CDR1 is MDHEN and CDR2 is SYDVKM. CDR3 length: 12 residues. The CDR3 region is CASSQTGWEQYF. The CDR3 DNA sequence: TGTGCCAGCAGTCAGACAGGTTGGGAGCAGTACTTC.

The chain couples TRBV9 to TRBJ1-2; a weak D match, TRBD1 (5 bases). The ends were cut back, 6 bases at V and 0 bases at J, with 12 bases in the middle. This CDR3 spans 14 amino acids. The germline V gene encodes CDR1 SGDLS and CDR2 YYNGEE. The CDR3 spells CASTPGQSNYGYTF. The CDR3 DNA is TGTGCCAGCACACCGGGGCAGTCTAACTATGGCTACACCTTC.

As for this clone: No conserved phenylalanine or tryptophan is present at the end of the CDR3, so a read error is the likely explanation. The DNA is left out, because the CDR3 cannot be placed on it with certainty; the CDR3 is given as TCRdb lists it. The CDR3 reads CASSIRQGPS. The rearrangement joins TRBV19 to TRBJ1-4; TRBD1 was called by the table and not checked on the DNA. CDR1 LNHDA and CDR2 SQIVND come from the germline V gene (reference sequence). The CDR3 length is 10 residues, termini included.

This clone has more than one count but fewer than ten. The genes are TRBV19 and TRBJ1-2, with a possible D match to TRBD1 (5 bases). The V gene's germline CDR1 is LNHDA and CDR2 SQIVND (reference sequence). V lost 6 bases, J lost 6 bases, and 11 bases lay in between. There are 12 residues in the CDR3. DNA for the CDR3: TGTGCCAGTAGCTCAGGGTCCCATGGCTACACCTTC. This sequence encodes CASSSGSHGYTF.

This rearrangement joins TRBV9 to TRBJ1-5, with a possible D match to TRBD1 (6 bases). The CDR3 spans 14 residues. CDR1 and CDR2 from the germline V gene are SGDLS and YYNGEE. The V gene lost 0 bases and the J gene lost 9 bases, with 13 bases spanning the gap. Written as DNA, the CDR3 is TGTGCCAGCAGCGTAGGAACAGGGAGCGGGCCCCAGCATTTT. Translated, it gives CASSVGTGSGPQHF.

This chain joins TRBV19 and TRBJ1-4; no firm D call. V lost 1 base to trimming and J lost 8 bases, with 14 bases between them. Per the germline V gene, CDR1 is LNHDA and CDR2 is SQIVND (reference sequence). The CDR3 runs to 15 residues. CDR3 residues: CASSIGLGAYEKLFF. For the CDR3, the DNA is TGTGCCAGTAGTATAGGACTCGGAGCCTACGAAAAACTGTTTTTT.

For the CDR3, the DNA is TGCGCCAGCAGTGATGGGACAGGGAATTCTGAAGCTTTCTTT. It is translated as CASSDGTGNSEAFF. The rearrangement links TRBV10-1 to TRBJ1-1, with 9 positions matching TRBD1. This CDR3 region has 14 residues. Trimming cost V 3 bases and J 6 bases; bases outside gene matches: 5. Looked up from germline, CDR1 is WNHNN and CDR2 is SYGVQD (reference sequence).

CDR3 bases: TGCGCCAGCAGCTTGGTGCGGCTCCTGAACACCGGGGAGCTGTTTTTT. It yields the protein CASSLVRLLNTGELFF. The gene calls are TRBV5-1 and TRBJ2-2; unclear D gene. The CDR3 has 16 residues. The V gene lost 0 bases and the J gene lost 1 base, with 10 bases spanning the gap. Germline CDR1 and CDR2: SGHRS and YFSETQ.

This clone was counted once. The CDR3 coding sequence is TGTGCCAGCAGTGAAGGTAGACACCTGAACACTGAAGCTTTCTTT. It specifies CASSEGRHLNTEAFF. The chain carries TRBV6-1 and TRBJ1-1, with D unresolved. This CDR3 spans 15 amino acids. The ends were cut back, 1 base at V and 0 bases at J, with 9 bases in the middle. From germline, CDR1 is MNHNS and CDR2 SASEGT.

This rearrangement joins TRBV14 to TRBJ1-1; 9 bases match TRBD1. The CDR3 is made up of 13 amino acids. Germline V lookup: CDR1 SGHDN, CDR2 FVKESK. With 4 bases clipped from V and 11 bases from J, the junction kept 8 bases outside the gene matches. CDR3 bases: TGTGCCAGCAGCCCTCGGGACAGGGACGACGCTTTCTTT. It encodes CASSPRDRDDAFF.

The gene calls are TRBV10-2 and TRBJ1-1; D possibly corresponds to TRBD1 (6 bases). This CDR3 has 11 residues. Germline lookup yields CDR1 WSHSY and CDR2 SAAADI. With 5 bases removed from V and 9 bases from J, the gap between germline ends came to 10 bases. The chain's CDR3 is CASSPGAKAFF. The CDR3 nucleotides are TGCGCCAGCAGTCCGGGGGCAAAAGCTTTCTTT.

V gene TRBV6-5 combines with J gene TRBJ1-2; the D is unclear. CDR1 is MNHEY, CDR2 SVGAGI, per germline. The CDR3 loop spans 13 amino acids. Trimming cost V 6 bases and J 8 bases, with 16 bases left between them. The CDR3 nucleotides read TGTGCCAGCAGCCCCCTCGGTTCTTCCGGCTACACCTTC. This sequence encodes CASSPLGSSGYTF.

There are a few counts of this clone. The rearrangement links TRBV28 to TRBJ1-4; D unclear. CDR1 is MDHEN and CDR2 is SYDVKM in the germline V gene. V lost 8 bases, J lost 8 bases, and 18 bases lay in between. The CDR3 is 14 residues long. CDR3 sequence reads: CASASALGGEKLFF. CDR3 in DNA: TGTGCCAGCGCATCGGCCCTCGGCGGAGAAAAACTGTTTTTT.